This T cell receptor (beta chain) was identified in a study of response to subunit inactivated influenza vaccine (dated by TCRdb to 2016 to 2018). About the investigation overall: Deep quantitative profiling of the T cell receptor repertoire was used in the study to follow responses to a trivalent subunit inactivated influenza vaccine. Summary of the overall study and its limitations: The authors suggested that each seasonal influenza vaccination may recruit only a limited number of new T cells.

As regards this clonotype: Its antigen is unknown. The input lacks base qualities; no much larger clone sits a single base away.

Preparation of the library involved RT-PCR. The sequencer was an Illumina HiSeq 2500. The public reads were reprocessed in TCRdb via fastp at Q25 and MiXCR, keeping in-frame beta chains. When rows share a CDR3 protein, they turn into one entry using the most common DNA and genes. The sample table holds roughly 760,000 distinct CDR3 sequences, of which 21% were seen once. The ten largest make up roughly a tenth of the sample. The germline V gene sets CDR1 to MNHEY and CDR2 to SVGEGT. V is reduced by 7 bases and J by 9 bases, leaving a spacing of 22 bases between them. Counted from cysteine to phenylalanine, this CDR3 has 14 amino acids. CDR3 DNA only is kept here, 42 bases in frame from base 1.

The source material was PBMCs from blood, sampled roughly 5 days after vaccination. The receptor comes from a man in his forties or fifties who received an inactivated influenza vaccine. Donor details come from another sample of the same person, matched by shared clones. The chain employs TRBV6-2 or TRBV6-3 and TRBJ2-7, and TRBD2 may be the D gene, going by 6 matching bases. The CDR3: CASTLRGTVHVQYF. The bases are TGTGCCAGCACCCTACGGGGGACCGTCCACGTGCAGTACTTC.